The rows below give T cell receptor beta chains drawn from one sample of a study of shared clonotypes between healthy human individuals. Method: immunoSEQ multiplex PCR; TCRdb's copy keeps in-frame clones and lacks some. The sample lists about 99,000 clones, around 43% occurring once. Sequenced input: PBMCs. The receptors stem from a woman aged 40 to 49 in good health. Some clones in this sample may be carry-over from other donors' samples. Both conserved end residues are part of each CDR3. The D gene is left open where the match is weak. Size is omitted from some rows. Given values are once, few, many or a class for expanded clones.

D gene: TRBD2; J gene: TRBJ2-7; clone size: NA; V gene: TRBV20-1; CDR3 protein: CSATREYEQYF; CDR3 DNA: TGCAGTGCTACGCGGGAGTACGAGCAGTACTTC
D gene: TRBD2; J gene: TRBJ2-1; clone size: NA; V gene: TRBV7-8; CDR3 protein: CASSLAGGVYNEQFF; CDR3 DNA: TGTGCCAGTAGCCTAGCGGGAGGAGTCTACAATGAGCAGTTCTTC
D gene: TRBD2; J gene: TRBJ2-1; clone size: few; V gene: TRBV30; CDR3 protein: CAWCPGLAENEQFF; CDR3 DNA: TGTGCCTGGTGCCCTGGGCTAGCGGAGAATGAGCAGTTCTTC
D gene: NA; J gene: TRBJ1-4; clone size: many; V gene: TRBV10-3; CDR3 protein: CAISESPTAINEKLFF; CDR3 DNA: TGTGCCATCAGTGAATCCCCGACAGCCATTAATGAAAAACTGTTTTTT
D gene: NA; J gene: TRBJ2-5; clone size: NA; V gene: TRBV7-2; CDR3 protein: CASSSPTRGGETQYF; CDR3 DNA: TGTGCCAGCAGCTCGCCGACTAGAGGCGGGGAGACCCAGTACTTC
D gene: NA; J gene: TRBJ2-7; clone size: many; V gene: TRBV29-1; CDR3 protein: CSVDTDGRYEQYF; CDR3 DNA: TGCAGCGTTGACACCGACGGGCGGTACGAGCAGTACTTC
D gene: NA; J gene: TRBJ2-3; clone size: few; V gene: TRBV7-9; CDR3 protein: CASSPPGSRHTDTQYF; CDR3 DNA: TGTGCCAGCAGCCCCCCAGGTAGCAGGCACACAGATACGCAGTATTTT
D gene: NA; J gene: TRBJ2-7; clone size: NA; V gene: TRBV25-1; CDR3 protein: CASSEEGFEQYF; CDR3 DNA: TGTGCCAGCAGTGAGGAAGGGTTCGAGCAGTACTTC
D gene: NA; J gene: TRBJ2-3; clone size: NA; V gene: TRBV29-1; CDR3 protein: CSVEPGAGEADTQYF; CDR3 DNA: TGCAGCGTTGAACCGGGGGCAGGGGAGGCCGATACGCAGTATTTT
D gene: NA; J gene: TRBJ2-7; clone size: NA; V gene: TRBV27; CDR3 protein: CASRSTRYVHEQYF; CDR3 DNA: TGTGCCAGCCGCTCCACAAGGTATGTTCACGAGCAGTACTTC
D gene: NA; J gene: TRBJ2-1; clone size: NA; V gene: TRBV7-2; CDR3 protein: CASSLEGGVYNEQFF; CDR3 DNA: TGTGCCAGCAGCTTAGAAGGGGGGGTTTACAATGAGCAGTTCTTC
D gene: TRBD1; J gene: TRBJ2-7; clone size: many; V gene: TRBV5-1; CDR3 protein: CASSSYRGTYEQYF; CDR3 DNA: TGCGCCAGCAGCTCCTACAGGGGCACCTACGAGCAGTACTTC
D gene: NA; J gene: TRBJ2-2; clone size: NA; V gene: TRBV30; CDR3 protein: CAWSVNLAGELFF; CDR3 DNA: TGTGCCTGGAGTGTGAATTTAGCCGGGGAGCTGTTTTTT
D gene: NA; J gene: TRBJ1-2; clone size: NA; V gene: TRBV5-4; CDR3 protein: CASMLDSTGYGYTF; CDR3 DNA: TGTGCCAGCATGCTTGATTCGACAGGCTATGGCTACACCTTC
D gene: NA; J gene: TRBJ2-7; clone size: NA; V gene: TRBV7-2; CDR3 protein: CASSPRLTYEQYF; CDR3 DNA: TGTGCCAGCAGCCCAAGACTCACCTACGAGCAGTACTTC
D gene: NA; J gene: TRBJ2-5; clone size: NA; V gene: TRBV30; CDR3 protein: CAWTRRASGTQYF; CDR3 DNA: TGTGCCTGGACTCGCAGGGCCTCGGGGACCCAGTACTTC